This T cell receptor beta chain was captured in a study of T cells after yellow fever vaccination. TCRdb fed the 5' RACE reads into MiXCR, producing one record per CDR3 protein. Of some 320,000 distinct CDR3 sequences listed, roughly 8.7% are singletons. CDR3 length: 15 residues. Looked up from germline, CDR1 is SGHDT and CDR2 is YYEEEE. V lost 4 bases, J lost 3 bases, and 14 bases lay in between. This chain joins TRBV5-6 and TRBJ2-1; D is possibly TRBD1 or TRBD2 (5 bases each). The sequence came from a man aged 18 to 30 who received the YFV17D yellow fever vaccine. The sequencing used PBMCs, collected on the day of the first yellow fever vaccination. CDR3 sequence reads: CASSLGAAHYNEQFF. In DNA, the CDR3 is TGTGCCAGCAGCCTCGGGGCAGCCCACTACAATGAGCAGTTCTTC.